This T cell receptor (beta chain) was retrieved from a study of early T cells in non-severe SARS-CoV-2 infection. Study-wide context: Bulk RNA from unsorted whole blood was sequenced; chains were unpaired. Findings of the study overall: Database matching using VDJdb favored anti-spike CD8 responses, with private and CD4 specificities left missing.

This clonotype was seen at least ten times. The target antigen is unknown. Researchers attached unique molecular identifiers to individual cDNA molecules. One entry per CDR3 protein results from TCRdb running MiXCR on the 5' RACE reads. Of tens of thousands of distinct CDR3 sequences listed, roughly 6.1% are singletons. Germline CDR1 SNHLY, CDR2 FYNNEI. V lost 6 bases, J lost 2 bases, and 14 bases lay in between. The CDR3 spans 14 residues. The sequencing here drew on whole blood, taken at baseline. This TCR came from an adult who was a healthcare worker with PCR-confirmed SARS-CoV-2 infection or an uninfected control (not recorded which). The V gene is TRBV2, the J gene TRBJ2-7, with D tentatively TRBD2 (6 bases). The CDR3 DNA is TGTGCCAGCAGGCAGACTAGAGACACCTACGAGCAGTACTTC. It specifies CASRQTRDTYEQYF.